These 5 T cell receptor beta chains were sequenced from one sample in a study of vaccination effects on CD4 cells after COVID-19. TCRdb's table, derived via immunoSEQ multiplex PCR, lists solely in-frame clones and lacks some. Counted here are some 22,000 clones, around 77% occurring once; the ten biggest clones make up 16%. Expansion of antigen-specific CD4+ T cells with viral peptide pools was carried out by the ViraFEST assay before sequencing. It was after nine to ten days of culture that CD4+ T cells were isolated. The infection with SARS-CoV-2 (confirmed by PCR) occurred in this person between March and December 2020. Antigens for these TCRs are unknown. Sequencing used CD4+ T cells from PBMCs cultured with SARS-CoV-2 spike peptides, obtained before COVID-19 vaccination. All receptors derive from a human donor who had a prior SARS-CoV-2 infection.

The chain employs TRBV7-6 and TRBJ2-7; TRBD2 agrees at 9 bases. Germline V lookup: CDR1 SGHVS, CDR2 FNYEAQ. Trimming cost V 0 bases and J 6 bases; bases outside gene matches: 6. The CDR3 has 15 amino acids. The DNA for the CDR3 is TGTGCCAGCAGCTTAGCCGGGACTAGCTCGGGCGAGCAGTACTTC. Translating gives CASSLAGTSSGEQYF.

The CDR3 spells CASSYAGGNYGYTF. CDR3 bases: TGTGCCAGCAGTTACGCCGGGGGGAACTATGGCTACACCTTC. This rearrangement joins TRBV6-5 to TRBJ1-2; a possible D gene is TRBD1 (5 bases). CDR1 is MNHEY, CDR2 SVGAGI, per germline. With 2 bases removed from V and 2 bases from J, the gap between germline ends came to 9 bases. The CDR3 is made up of 14 amino acids.

V gene TRBV6-6 combines with J gene TRBJ2-7; 7 bases are shared with TRBD1. The junction had 4 bases not matched to a gene; V was cut back by 6 bases and J by 2 bases. Germline CDR1 reads MNHNY; CDR2 reads SVGAGI (reference sequence). CDR3 length equals 13 residues. Here the CDR3 reads CASSQTGTYEQYF. CDR3 DNA sequence: TGTGCCAGCAGCCAGACAGGGACCTACGAGCAGTACTTC.

On this clone itself: A junction boundary mismatches the germline segment, possibly from a read error. The chain recombines TRBV11-2 with TRBJ2-7; no clear D gene. The CDR3 loop spans 13 amino acids. In germline, CDR1 is SGHAT, CDR2 FQNNGV. The CDR3 region is CASSLERLVRIQF. Here the CDR3 DNA reads TGTGCCAGCAGCTTAGAGCGGCTAGTCAGAATCCAGTTC.

This rearrangement joins TRBV7-3 to TRBJ2-3; tentatively, D is TRBD1 or TRBD2 (5 bases each). The germline V and J ends were trimmed by 4 bases and 3 bases, with 17 bases remaining between them. CDR1 and CDR2 (germline): SGHTA, FQGTGA. The CDR3 totals 16 residues. CDR3 in DNA: TGTGCCAGCAGCTCGTTTGGGGGAAGAGCAACAGATACGCAGTATTTT. Translated, it gives CASSSFGGRATDTQYF.